This TCR beta chain was sequenced during a study of blood T cell repertoires in COVID-19. In the study overall: COVID-19 samples from acute and convalescent phases originated in the United States, Italy and Spain.

Germline values: CDR1 LNHDA, CDR2 SQIVND (reference sequence). The ends were cut back, 2 bases at V and 3 bases at J, with 13 bases in the middle. CDR3 length: 15 residues. Profiled with immunoSEQ multiplex PCR; TCRdb holds only in-frame clones, not every one. The sample has over 100,000 clones; approximately 84% are singletons. The specimen sequenced was peripheral blood. This chain uses TRBV19 with TRBJ1-2, with a possible D match to TRBD1 (6 bases). This TCR derives from a man in his forties or fifties with acute or convalescent COVID-19. CDR3 protein: CASSIRRQAHYGYTF. The DNA of the CDR3 is TGTGCCAGTAGTATACGGCGACAGGCGCACTATGGCTACACCTTC.